The 30 T cell receptor beta chains below come from one sample, sequenced in a study of glioma-infiltrating T cells. The iRepertoire nested amplicon-rescue multiplex PCR amplified TCR alpha and beta CDR3s from RNA. From the multiplex PCR reads, TCRdb called clonotypes with MiXCR, one entry per CDR3 protein. The profile covers more than 85,000 distinct CDR3 sequences, with under 30% appearing a single time and just under 35% taken by the ten largest. Sequencing was performed on glioma tissue, nonneoplastic brain tissue, or PBMCs (not recorded which). The receptor source for this set is a human donor with low-grade glioma or glioblastoma, undergoing nonglioma brain surgery, or in good health (not recorded which).

As regards this clonotype: A much larger clone differs by one base, so this may be a read error. The CDR3 end shows no conserved phenylalanine or tryptophan, and so a read error is likely. V gene TRBV12-3 or TRBV12-4 combines with J gene TRBJ2-7; TRBD1 aligns across 8 bases. The CDR3 has 15 amino acids. J was trimmed by 1 base and V by 3 bases; bases with no gene match: 5. CDR3 DNA: TGTGCCAGCAGTTTTGGGACAGGAGGTTCCTACGAGCAGTACCTC. Translated: CASSFGTGGSYEQYL.

The table lists this clonotype with many counts. V is TRBV7-2 and J is TRBJ2-7; D may be TRBD2 (6 bases). V lost 3 bases to trimming and J lost 2 bases, with 11 bases between them. Germline CDR1 is SGHTA and CDR2 is FQGNSA. This CDR3 is 14 amino acids long. This CDR3 is CASSFRDFAYEQYF. As DNA, the CDR3 is TGTGCCAGCAGCTTCCGGGACTTTGCCTACGAGCAGTACTTC.

This clonotype was observed at least ten times. This chain uses TRBV28 with TRBJ2-5; 7 bases are a match to TRBD2. Trimming removed 6 bases from V and 7 bases from J; junction bases left unmatched: 5. From germline, CDR1 is MDHEN and CDR2 SYDVKM. The CDR3 sequence is 12 residues long. CDR3 sequence: CASSLIAGTQYF. In nucleotides, the CDR3 is TGTGCCAGCAGCCTTATAGCGGGGACCCAGTACTTC.

Notes on this clonotype: A read error may account for a junction end that differs from germline. The genes are TRBV7-3 and TRBJ2-1; 7 positions agree with TRBD2. CDR1 SGHTA and CDR2 FQGTGA come from the germline V gene. The CDR3 is 15 residues long. The CDR3 loop is CAGSPSGRGNNEQFF. In DNA, the CDR3 is TGTGCCGGCAGCCCTAGCGGAAGGGGAAACAATGAGCAGTTCTTC.

V and J are TRBV11-2 and TRBJ2-5; D remains ambiguous. The length of the CDR3 is 13 residues. Germline CDR1 and CDR2: SGHAT and FQNNGV. V was clipped by 4 bases and J by 2 bases, with 8 bases between them. The CDR3 DNA is TGTGCCAGCAGCTCGGTCCTGCAAGAGACCCAGTACTTC. Amino acid sequence: CASSSVLQETQYF.

This clonotype was seen at least ten times. This chain links TRBV20-1 with TRBJ1-6; TRBD1 matches 10 bases. Looked up from germline, CDR1 is DFQATT and CDR2 is SNEGSKA (reference sequence). After removal of 0 bases from V and 10 bases from J, the junction contained 6 bases not matched to a gene. The CDR3 extends over 15 amino acids. In DNA, the CDR3 is TGCAGTGCTAGAGAGGGGGGGACAGGGGTGTCACCCCTCCACTTT. Amino acids: CSAREGGTGVSPLHF.

Of note for this clonotype: This clone may be a read error of a much larger clone one base away. CDR3 loop: CASSLIGVSNHPQHF. The CDR3 nucleotides read TGTGCCAGCAGCTTAATTGGGGTGAGCAATCATCCCCAGCATTTT. The genes are TRBV7-2 and TRBJ1-5; D ambiguous. This CDR3 has 15 amino acids. Germline V CDR1 and CDR2: SGHTA, FQGNSA.

The chain employs TRBV11-2 and TRBJ1-3; D is undetermined. Germline values: CDR1 SGHAT, CDR2 FQNNGV. V was cut by 2 bases and J by 1 base, with 12 bases left in between. This CDR3 has 16 residues. The CDR3 DNA reads as TGTGCCAGCAGCTTATTTGGTTCTGTGTCTGGAAACACCATATATTTT. It specifies CASSLFGSVSGNTIYF.

With regard to this clonotype: The germline gene is not matched at one end of the junction; a read error may be the cause. The gene calls are TRBV27 and TRBJ1-5; D unclear. Germline-derived CDR1 and CDR2 are MNHEY and SMNVEV (reference sequence). This CDR3 region has 15 residues. The CDR3 reads CASSLYLGEDQTQHF. In nucleotides, the CDR3 is TGTGCCAGCAGTTTATATTTGGGTGAGGATCAGACCCAGCATTTT.

The sample holds a few counts of this clonotype. The rearrangement links TRBV18 to TRBJ1-1; the D is unclear. The CDR3 consists of 14 residues. V lost 3 bases to trimming and J lost 0 bases, with 8 bases between them. Germline-derived CDR1 and CDR2 are KGHSH and LQKENI. CDR3 bases: TGTGCCAGCTCACCGGGAAACCTGAACACTGAAGCTTTCTTT. It translates to CASSPGNLNTEAFF.

The V call is TRBV12-3 or TRBV12-4, the J call TRBJ2-7; D gene unclear. The V end was cut by 0 bases, the J end by 6 bases, with 12 bases between. The CDR3 contains 14 residues. The CDR3 bases are TGTGCCAGCAGTTTAGCCTACCACCTCTCCGAGCAGTACTTC. Residues: CASSLAYHLSEQYF.

This clonotype occurred many times. The CDR3 DNA reads as TGTGCCAGCAGCTTAAGAAGGGGCGCGGAGGGCTACACCTTC. Its translation: CASSLRRGAEGYTF. This sequence joins TRBV7-2 and TRBJ1-2, with D possibly TRBD1 on 5 matching bases. Trimming pared 2 bases from V and 8 bases from J, leaving 15 bases between. Per the germline V gene, CDR1 is SGHTA and CDR2 is FQGNSA. The CDR3 runs to 14 residues. The full variable domain, rest sourced from reference TRBV7-2 and TRBJ1-2, is GAGVSQSPSNKVTEKGKDVELRCDPISGHTALYWYRQSLGQGLEFLIYFQGNSAPDKSGLPSDRFSAERTGGSVSTLTIQRTQQEDSAVYLCASSLRRGAEGYTFGSGTRLTVV.

This clonotype showed up many times. The rearrangement joins TRBV6-2 or TRBV6-3 to TRBJ2-7; D is unclear. Trimming stripped 4 bases from V and 0 bases from J, with 13 bases between. From germline, CDR1 is MNHEY and CDR2 SVGEGT. This CDR3 is 15 amino acids long. In DNA, the CDR3 is TGTGCCAGCAGTTCGCCCAGGAATCCCTCCTACGAGCAGTACTTC. This codes for CASSSPRNPSYEQYF.

This clonotype was seen more than once but under ten times. V gene TRBV4-2 combines with J gene TRBJ2-1; 8 positions agree with TRBD1. The V and J ends lost 1 base and 10 bases, in that order; junction bases with no gene match: 12. The CDR3 extends over 16 amino acids. Germline CDR1 and CDR2: LGHNA and YNFKEQ. CDR3 protein: CASSQGTGGRSYEQFF. The CDR3 coding sequence is TGTGCCAGCAGCCAAGGAACAGGGGGTCGTTCCTACGAGCAGTTCTTC.

This clonotype was counted between two and nine times. The chain links TRBV2 to TRBJ2-6; a possible D gene is TRBD1 (5 bases). The CDR3 totals 16 residues. Germline CDR1 SNHLY, CDR2 FYNNEI. V lost 4 bases and J 3 bases, leaving 13 bases between the germline ends. CDR3 DNA: TGTGCCAGCAGTGCAGAATGGGGCGTTGGGGCCAACGTCCTGACTTTC. Translating it yields CASSAEWGVGANVLTF.

This chain joins TRBV4-2 and TRBJ2-1; TRBD2 aligns across 11 bases. V lost 0 bases and J lost 4; bases outside the gene matches: 2. The CDR3 length is 16 residues. Germline loops: CDR1 LGHNA, CDR2 YNFKEQ. CDR3 protein: CASSQDWTSGYNEQFF. The DNA for the CDR3 is TGTGCCAGCAGCCAAGATTGGACTAGCGGGTACAATGAGCAGTTCTTC.

With respect to this clonotype: Just one base apart from a much larger clone, this may be a read error. The chain combines TRBV29-1 with TRBJ2-7, with 10 bases matching TRBD1. The CDR3 loop spans 13 amino acids. Trimming took 0 bases from V and 8 from J; bases not matched to a gene: 4. In germline, CDR1 is SQVTM, CDR2 ANQGSEA. CDR3 sequence reads: CSVEEGTGVKQYF. CDR3 DNA: TGCAGCGTTGAAGAAGGGACAGGGGTCAAGCAGTACTTC.

This clonotype was recorded many times. V gene TRBV29-1 combines with J gene TRBJ2-3; 9 nucleotides line up with TRBD2. The V segment lost 5 bases and the J segment 2 bases; nucleotides outside the gene matches: 8. There are 15 residues in the CDR3. Germline CDR1 reads SQVTM; CDR2 reads ANQGSEA. Written as DNA, the CDR3 is TGCAGCGTTCCTGACGAGCGGGGGGTCACAGATACGCAGTATTTT. It codes for CSVPDERGVTDTQYF.

V is TRBV30 and J is TRBJ2-2; 8 bases agree with TRBD2. Germline CDR1 and CDR2: GTSNPN and SVGIG (reference sequence). The CDR3 contains 15 residues. V dropped 0 bases and J dropped 5; count of bases not matched to a gene: 5. CDR3 protein: CAWSVQIAGTGELFF. The DNA for the CDR3 is TGTGCCTGGAGTGTACAGATAGCGGGAACCGGGGAGCTGTTTTTT.

This clonotype was detected only a few times. CDR3 sequence: CASKEDREDYGYTF. As DNA, the CDR3 is TGTGCCAGTAAAGAGGACAGGGAGGACTATGGCTACACCTTC. The chain couples TRBV19 to TRBJ1-2; 8 bases match TRBD1. The CDR3 has 14 amino acids. Germline assignment: CDR1 LNHDA and CDR2 SQIVND (reference sequence). The junction had 7 bases not matched to a gene; V was cut back by 7 bases and J by 3 bases.

This clonotype has more than one count but fewer than ten. A much larger clone is a single base away; this may be a read error. CDR3 sequence reads: CATSGLRRDTQYF. CDR3 DNA: TGTGCCACCAGTGGTTTGAGGCGAGATACGCAGTATTTT. The J gene is TRBJ2-3, the V gene TRBV24-1, with unresolved D. The V gene's germline CDR1 is KGHDR and CDR2 SFDVKD. The CDR3 consists of 13 residues.

This clonotype was seen ten or more times. V is TRBV6-5 and J is TRBJ2-2; maybe TRBD2 (5 bases). The germline V gene encodes CDR1 MNHEY and CDR2 SVGAGI. Trimming took 2 bases from V and 0 from J, leaving 10 bases between them. CDR3 size: 16 residues. The CDR3 DNA is TGTGCCAGCAGTTACCCGAGCGGCTCGAACACCGGGGAGCTGTTTTTT. It codes for CASSYPSGSNTGELFF.

This rearrangement joins TRBV18 to TRBJ2-1, with no clear D. The CDR3 consists of 14 residues. Germline loops: CDR1 KGHSH, CDR2 LQKENI. V was cut by 3 bases and J by 7 bases, with 13 bases left in between. CDR3 protein: CASSPGSNRNEQFF. The CDR3 region has the DNA TGTGCCAGCTCACCGGGGTCGAATAGAAATGAGCAGTTCTTC.

V and J are TRBV29-1 and TRBJ2-7, with TRBD2 matching 7 bases. CDR1 is SQVTM, CDR2 ANQGSEA, per germline. The V segment lost 3 bases and the J segment 3 bases; nucleotides outside the gene matches: 8. The CDR3 extends over 14 amino acids. CDR3 loop: CSVDGQGGLYEQYF. Written as DNA, the CDR3 is TGCAGCGTTGACGGGCAGGGAGGGCTCTACGAGCAGTACTTC.

The V call is TRBV6-5, the J call TRBJ1-2, with 7 bases aligning to TRBD1. The CDR3 runs to 12 residues. Unmatched junction bases numbered 4, after V lost 5 bases and J lost 7 bases. The germline gives CDR1 MNHEY, CDR2 SVGAGI. In DNA, the CDR3 is TGTGCCAGCAGTCAACAGGGGTCTGGCTACACCTTC. As protein: CASSQQGSGYTF.

This clonotype was counted many times. This chain uses TRBV28 with TRBJ2-1; TRBD2 aligns across 15 bases. CDR3 length equals 13 residues. The ends lost 11 bases at V and 8 bases at J; junction bases unmatched: 4. Germline lookup yields CDR1 MDHEN and CDR2 SYDVKM. The CDR3, as DNA: TGTGCCGCTGGGACTAGCGGGAGGCATGAGCAGTTCTTC. Translating gives CAAGTSGRHEQFF.

The sample holds many counts of this clonotype. This chain joins TRBV20-1 and TRBJ2-7; 7 positions agree with TRBD1. This CDR3 comprises 12 residues. The ends lost 6 bases at V and 2 bases at J; junction bases unmatched: 4. CDR1 is DFQATT, CDR2 SNEGSKA, per germline (reference sequence). CDR3 sequence (DNA): TGCAGTGCACCGGGACAGACCTACGAGCAGTACTTC. This codes for CSAPGQTYEQYF.

This clonotype was recorded many times. The CDR3 coding sequence is TGTGCCAGCAGGCAGACAGGGGAGCAGTACTTC. Its protein is CASRQTGEQYF. The V gene is TRBV7-2, the J gene TRBJ2-7; 7 bases are a match to TRBD1. The germline V gene has CDR1 SGHTA and CDR2 FQGNSA. The CDR3 has 11 amino acids. J was trimmed by 7 bases and V by 6 bases; bases with no gene match: 3.

The V call is TRBV13, the J call TRBJ2-7; the D is unclear. The CDR3 sequence is 14 residues long. V was clipped by 2 bases and J by 2 bases, with 10 bases between them. CDR1 PRHDT and CDR2 FYEKMQ come from the germline V gene (reference sequence). CDR3: CASSLSPYTYEQYF. In DNA form, the CDR3 reads TGTGCCAGCAGCTTATCTCCGTATACCTACGAGCAGTACTTC.

Notes on this clonotype: A much larger clone sits a single nucleotide away, making a read error possible. The chain joins TRBV11-3 to TRBJ2-7, with D perhaps TRBD1 (5 bases). V was trimmed by 5 bases and J by 0 bases, leaving 11 bases between them. This CDR3 has 14 amino acids. CDR1 is SGHNT, CDR2 YENEEA, per germline. This CDR3 reads CASSRGGSSYEQYF. CDR3 DNA: TGTGCCAGCAGCAGGGGCGGTAGCTCCTACGAGCAGTACTTC.